The 21 T cell receptor beta chains presented below share a single source sample, sequenced in a study of T-cell memory formation after mild COVID-19. TCRdb ran MiXCR on the 5' RACE reads and lists one entry per CDR3 protein. In the table there are roughly 580,000 distinct CDR3 sequences, about a sixth of which are singletons. The sample taken for sequencing was PBMCs or a T cell subset sorted from them (not recorded which). The receptors stem from an adult woman who had mild COVID-19 (a few samples of this study predate the infection). Cell type and time point are not known.

The chain combines TRBV7-2 with TRBJ2-7, with 11 bases lining up with TRBD2. The CDR3 runs to 20 residues. Germline assignment: CDR1 SGHTA and CDR2 FQGNSA. The V segment lost 2 bases and the J segment 4 bases; nucleotides outside the gene matches: 19. The CDR3, as DNA: TGTGCCAGCAGCTTAAGTCCGGGACTAGCGGTCCAACCCGGTGCGTACGAGCAGTACTTC. As protein: CASSLSPGLAVQPGAYEQYF.

In its sample, this clonotype was seen a few times. The gene calls are TRBV7-9 and TRBJ2-1, with D perhaps TRBD1 (6 bases). Germline values: CDR1 SEHNR, CDR2 FQNEAQ (reference sequence). V lost 3 bases to trimming and J lost 2 bases, with 11 bases between them. CDR3 length equals 15 residues. CDR3 bases: TGTGCCAGCAGCTTCGGACAGTCCGCCTACAATGAGCAGTTCTTC. It encodes CASSFGQSAYNEQFF. Drawing the rest from reference TRBV7-9 and TRBJ2-1, the complete variable domain is DTGVSQNPRHKITKRGQNVTFRCDPISEHNRLYWYRQTLGQGPEFLTYFQNEAQLEKSRLLSDRFSAERPKGSFSTLEIQRTEQGDSAMYLCASSFGQSAYNEQFFGPGTRLTVL.

J is TRBJ2-5 and V is TRBV2; no clear D gene. CDR3 length: 14 amino acids. The V gene's germline CDR1 is SNHLY and CDR2 FYNNEI. The V gene lost 6 bases and the J gene lost 2 bases, with 13 bases spanning the gap. CDR3 in amino acids: CASRPDSGQETQYF. The CDR3 DNA reads TGTGCCAGCAGGCCAGACTCTGGGCAAGAGACCCAGTACTTC. The whole variable domain, remainder taken from reference TRBV2 and TRBJ2-5, is EPEVTQTPSHQVTQMGQEVILRCVPISNHLYFYWYRQILGQKVEFLVSFYNNEISEKSEIFDDQFSVERPDGSNFTLKIRSTKLEDSAMYFCASRPDSGQETQYFGPGTRLLVL.

The chain couples TRBV4-1 to TRBJ2-7; 9 bases map to TRBD1. CDR1 MGHRA and CDR2 YSYEKL come from the germline V gene. The CDR3 has 16 amino acids. J was trimmed by 0 bases and V by 1 base; bases with no gene match: 4. The CDR3 DNA follows: TGCGCCAGCAGCCAAGCCGGGACAGGGATCTCCTACGAGCAGTACTTC. Translated: CASSQAGTGISYEQYF.

This sequence joins TRBV27 and TRBJ1-1; 8 bases fit TRBD1. The germline V gene has CDR1 MNHEY and CDR2 SMNVEV (reference sequence). J gave up 7 bases and V 3 bases, and 7 bases lay outside the gene matches. CDR3 length: 14 residues. In nucleotides, the CDR3 is TGTGCCAGCAGTTTCATCTCAGGGGGCAGTGAAGCTTTCTTT. It yields the protein CASSFISGGSEAFF.

This clonotype occurred a few times. The chain joins TRBV4-2 to TRBJ2-1; 7 nucleotides line up with TRBD2. The CDR3 has 16 residues. Per the germline V gene, CDR1 is LGHNA and CDR2 is YNFKEQ. V trimming: 3 bases; J trimming: 0 bases; junction bases outside the gene matches: 5. The CDR3 sequence: CASSQFGGSSYNEQFF. The CDR3 nucleotides are TGTGCCAGCAGCCAGTTTGGCGGGAGCTCCTACAATGAGCAGTTCTTC.

This clonotype was recorded many times. The chain has TRBV12-3 or TRBV12-4 and TRBJ2-7, with D possibly matching TRBD2 (5 bases). This CDR3 comprises 16 residues. The germline V and J ends were trimmed by 6 bases and 0 bases, with 18 bases remaining between them. CDR3 residues: CASSQTSNTYSYEQYF. DNA for the CDR3: TGTGCCAGCAGCCAAACTAGTAACACCTACTCCTACGAGCAGTACTTC.

The chain employs TRBV7-9 and TRBJ2-2; 7 bases are a match to TRBD2. Per germline, CDR1 SEHNR and CDR2 FQNEAQ (reference sequence). CDR3 size: 16 residues. V lost 3 bases, J lost 2 bases, and 6 bases stayed unmatched. CDR3 in amino acids: CASSFGGSFNTGELFF. As DNA, the CDR3 is TGTGCCAGCAGCTTCGGGGGGAGCTTCAACACCGGGGAGCTGTTTTTT.

This clonotype has a handful of counts. The J gene is TRBJ2-3, the V gene TRBV29-1; TRBD2 aligns across 10 bases. This CDR3 has 14 residues. The V gene's germline CDR1 is SQVTM and CDR2 ANQGSEA. V gave up 6 bases and J gave up 5 bases; unmatched junction bases: 8. CDR3 DNA: TGCAGCGTGGTAGCGGGAGGCCAGGGAGATACGCAGTATTTT. Translated, it gives CSVVAGGQGDTQYF.

This clonotype was found a few times. This chain uses TRBV7-8 with TRBJ2-7; TRBD1 agrees at 7 bases. The CDR3 has 17 residues. Germline V gene data show CDR1 as SGHVS and CDR2 as FQNEAQ. Losses at the gene ends were 5 bases for V and 4 bases for J; bases not matched to a gene: 17. The CDR3 DNA follows: TGTGCCAGCAGCCCCAAAATCATGGCAGGGGGTATGTACGAGCAGTACTTC. This sequence encodes CASSPKIMAGGMYEQYF.

This clonotype showed up just once. At one of its ends the junction is not consistent with the germline gene, which may arise from a read error. The genes are TRBV12-3 or TRBV12-4 and TRBJ2-3; D might be TRBD1 or TRBD2, each matching 7 bases. The CDR3 totals 15 residues. CDR3 region: CPSSFSGGAGDTQYF. DNA of the CDR3: TGTCCCAGCAGTTTTTCAGGGGGGGCGGGAGATACGCAGTATTTT.

This clonotype was seen repeatedly, ten times or more. The chain joins TRBV7-9 to TRBJ2-5, with D hard to call. CDR1 and CDR2 from the germline V gene are SEHNR and FQNEAQ (reference sequence). Trimming removed 5 bases from V and 1 base from J, with 8 bases in between. The CDR3 has 13 residues. Here the CDR3 DNA reads TGTGCCAGCAGCCCCGTTCCCCAAGAGACCCAGTACTTC. It translates to CASSPVPQETQYF. Full variable domain (outside the CDR3, taken from reference TRBV7-9 and TRBJ2-5): DTGVSQNPRHKITKRGQNVTFRCDPISEHNRLYWYRQTLGQGPEFLTYFQNEAQLEKSRLLSDRFSAERPKGSFSTLEIQRTEQGDSAMYLCASSPVPQETQYFGPGTRLLVL.

The sample holds a few counts of this clonotype. The V gene is TRBV10-3, the J gene TRBJ1-1; a possible D gene is TRBD1 (6 bases). This CDR3 has 15 amino acids. Trimming left V 3 bases short and J 5 bases short, with 16 bases between. Germline CDR1 ENHRY, CDR2 SYGVKD. For the CDR3, the DNA is TGTGCCATCAGTGATCCCGGGGGCGCAGATACTGAAGCTTTCTTT. Translation: CAISDPGGADTEAFF.

This clonotype has a handful of counts. The rearrangement links TRBV20-1 to TRBJ2-1, with 10 positions matching TRBD2. V shed 1 base and J 10 bases; nucleotides not matched to a gene: 13. Germline V lookup: CDR1 DFQATT, CDR2 SNEGSKA (reference sequence). The CDR3 is 16 residues long. The CDR3 spells CSARGKLASGSREQFF. The CDR3 nucleotides are TGCAGTGCTAGAGGGAAACTGGCTAGCGGGAGTCGGGAGCAGTTCTTC.

The gene calls are TRBV6-2 or TRBV6-3 and TRBJ2-1; TRBD2 aligns across 7 bases. The CDR3 is 11 residues long. Losses at the gene ends were 5 bases for V and 12 bases for J; bases not matched to a gene: 4. The germline gives CDR1 MNHEY, CDR2 SVGEGT. The CDR3 region is CASSLGGGQFF. As DNA, the CDR3 is TGTGCCAGCAGTCTGGGCGGGGGGCAGTTCTTC.

This clonotype has more than one count but fewer than ten. V is TRBV12-3 or TRBV12-4 and J is TRBJ2-1; the D is unclear. Trimming cost V 5 bases and J 3 bases, with 17 bases left between them. This CDR3 comprises 16 residues. The CDR3 bases are TGTGCCAGCAGTGCCGTCCATGGACCCGGCTACAATGAGCAGTTCTTC. This sequence encodes CASSAVHGPGYNEQFF.

Only a few counts were recorded for this clonotype. The chain links TRBV25-1 to TRBJ2-7, with D perhaps matching TRBD1 (8 bases). Germline assignment: CDR1 MGHDK and CDR2 SYGVNS. The germline V and J ends were trimmed by 8 bases and 4 bases, with 24 bases remaining between them. CDR3 length equals 16 residues. This chain's CDR3 is CASEQGGIILMYEQYF. The DNA of the CDR3 is TGTGCCAGCGAACAGGGGGGGATAATTTTGATGTACGAGCAGTACTTC.

There are many counts of this clonotype. The CDR3 DNA follows: TGTGCCAGCAGCTTATGGACGGTGGGGAACACCGGGGAGCTGTTTTTT. Translating gives CASSLWTVGNTGELFF. J is TRBJ2-2 and V is TRBV7-9; D is ambiguous. The CDR3 length is 16 residues. Germline CDR1 reads SEHNR; CDR2 reads FQNEAQ (reference sequence). Trimming removed 2 bases at V and 1 base at J, with 11 bases between.

This sequence joins TRBV24-1 and TRBJ2-1; D call uncertain. CDR3 length: 13 amino acids. V was shortened by 5 bases and J by 3 bases, with 7 bases between the two germline ends. Germline CDR1 is KGHDR and CDR2 is SFDVKD. CDR3 region: CATSGPHYNEQFF. The DNA for the CDR3 is TGTGCCACCAGTGGTCCCCACTACAATGAGCAGTTCTTC.

This clonotype has a single count. In DNA, the CDR3 is TGTGCCAGCAGTCCCGGACAGGGGAGACACGGGGAGCTGTTTTTT. This sequence encodes CASSPGQGRHGELFF. The chain couples TRBV12-3 or TRBV12-4 to TRBJ2-2; 9 bases fit TRBD1. V trimming: 5 bases; J trimming: 7 bases; junction bases outside the gene matches: 8. This CDR3 is built from 15 residues.

In this sample, this clonotype turned up a few times. This sequence joins TRBV7-2 and TRBJ2-7; 8 bases are a match to TRBD1. Per germline, CDR1 SGHTA and CDR2 FQGNSA. V lost 5 bases to trimming and J lost 1 base; unmatched junction nucleotides: 7. CDR3 length: 15 amino acids. CDR3 DNA sequence: TGTGCCAGCAGCCCCGGGACAGGACATTCCTACGAGCAGTACTTC. Translating gives CASSPGTGHSYEQYF.